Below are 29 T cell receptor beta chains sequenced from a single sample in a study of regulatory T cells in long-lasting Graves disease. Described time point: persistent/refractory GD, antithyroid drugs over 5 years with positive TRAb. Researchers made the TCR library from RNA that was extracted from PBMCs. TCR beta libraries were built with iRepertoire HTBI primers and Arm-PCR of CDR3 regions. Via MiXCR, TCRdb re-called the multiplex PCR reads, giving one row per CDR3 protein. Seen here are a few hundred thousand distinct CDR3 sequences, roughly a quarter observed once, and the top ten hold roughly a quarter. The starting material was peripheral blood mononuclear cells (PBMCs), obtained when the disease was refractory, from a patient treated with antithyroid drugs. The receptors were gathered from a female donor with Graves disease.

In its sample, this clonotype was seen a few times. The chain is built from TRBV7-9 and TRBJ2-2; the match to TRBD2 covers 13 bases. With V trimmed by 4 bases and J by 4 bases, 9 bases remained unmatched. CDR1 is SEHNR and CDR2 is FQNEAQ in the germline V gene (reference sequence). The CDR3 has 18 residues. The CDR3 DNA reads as TGTGCCAGCAGCTCACGAGAACTAGCGGGAGGGTTCACCGGGGAGCTGTTTTTT. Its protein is CASSSRELAGGFTGELFF.

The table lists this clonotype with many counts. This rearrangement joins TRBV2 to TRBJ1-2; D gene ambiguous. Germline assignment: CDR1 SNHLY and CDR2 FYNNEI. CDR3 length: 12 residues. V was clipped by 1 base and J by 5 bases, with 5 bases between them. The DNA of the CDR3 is TGTGCCAGCAGTGAAGAAAAGTATGGCTACACCTTC. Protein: CASSEEKYGYTF.

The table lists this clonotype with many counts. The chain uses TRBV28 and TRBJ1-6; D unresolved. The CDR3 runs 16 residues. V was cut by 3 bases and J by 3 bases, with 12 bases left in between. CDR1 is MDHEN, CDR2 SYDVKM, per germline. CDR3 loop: CASSFSTANYNSPLHF. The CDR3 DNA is TGTGCCAGCAGTTTCTCGACGGCGAACTATAATTCACCCCTCCACTTT. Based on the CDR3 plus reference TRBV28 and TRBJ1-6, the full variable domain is DVKVTQSSRYLVKRTGEKVFLECVQDMDHENMFWYRQDPGLGLRLIYFSYDVKMKEKGDIPEGYSVSREKKERFSLILESASTNQTSMYLCASSFSTANYNSPLHFGNGTRLTVT.

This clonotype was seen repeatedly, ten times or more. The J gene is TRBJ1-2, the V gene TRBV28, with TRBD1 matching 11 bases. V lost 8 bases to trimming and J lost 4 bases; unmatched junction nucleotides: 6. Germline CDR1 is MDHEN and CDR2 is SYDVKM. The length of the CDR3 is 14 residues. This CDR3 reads CASRSGTGGYGYTF. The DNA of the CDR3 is TGTGCCAGCCGCTCCGGGACAGGGGGCTATGGCTACACCTTC.

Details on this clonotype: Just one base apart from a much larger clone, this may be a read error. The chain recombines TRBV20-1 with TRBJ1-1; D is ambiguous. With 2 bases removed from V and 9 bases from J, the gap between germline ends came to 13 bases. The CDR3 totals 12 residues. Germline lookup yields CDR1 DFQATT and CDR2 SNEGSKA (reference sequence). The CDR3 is CSARQATAKAFF. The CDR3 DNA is TGCAGTGCTAGACAGGCGACCGCTAAAGCTTTCTTT.

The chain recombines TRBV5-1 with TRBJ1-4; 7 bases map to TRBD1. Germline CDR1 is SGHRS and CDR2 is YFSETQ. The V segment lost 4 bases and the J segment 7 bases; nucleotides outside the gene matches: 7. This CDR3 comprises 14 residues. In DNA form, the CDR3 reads TGCGCCAGCAGCGACAGGGTGGGGAGTGAAAAACTGTTTTTT. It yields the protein CASSDRVGSEKLFF.

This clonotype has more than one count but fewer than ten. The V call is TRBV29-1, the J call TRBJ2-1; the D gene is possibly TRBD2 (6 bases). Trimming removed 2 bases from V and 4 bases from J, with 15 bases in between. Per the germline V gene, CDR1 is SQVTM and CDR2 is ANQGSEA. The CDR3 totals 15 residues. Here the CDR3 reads CSVELEGGPYNEQFF. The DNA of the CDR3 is TGCAGCGTTGAACTGGAGGGAGGCCCATACAATGAGCAGTTCTTC.

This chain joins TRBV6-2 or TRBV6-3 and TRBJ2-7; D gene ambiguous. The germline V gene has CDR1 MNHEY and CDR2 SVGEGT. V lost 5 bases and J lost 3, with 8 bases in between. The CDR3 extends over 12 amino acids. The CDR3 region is CASSVQSYEQYF. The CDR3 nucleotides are TGTGCCAGCAGTGTTCAGAGCTACGAGCAGTACTTC.

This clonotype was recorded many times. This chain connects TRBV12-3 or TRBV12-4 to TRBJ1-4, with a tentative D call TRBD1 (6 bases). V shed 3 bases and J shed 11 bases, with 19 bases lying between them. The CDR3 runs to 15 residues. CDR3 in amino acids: CASSFPAGADGKLFF. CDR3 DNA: TGTGCCAGCAGTTTTCCCGCAGGGGCAGATGGGAAACTGTTTTTT.

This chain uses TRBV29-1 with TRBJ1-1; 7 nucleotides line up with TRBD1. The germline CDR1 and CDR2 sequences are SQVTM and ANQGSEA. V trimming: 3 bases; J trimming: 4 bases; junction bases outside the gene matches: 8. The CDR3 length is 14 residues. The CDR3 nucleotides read TGCAGCGTTGACTTGGGCAGGGGGGGCACTGAAGCTTTCTTT. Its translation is CSVDLGRGGTEAFF.

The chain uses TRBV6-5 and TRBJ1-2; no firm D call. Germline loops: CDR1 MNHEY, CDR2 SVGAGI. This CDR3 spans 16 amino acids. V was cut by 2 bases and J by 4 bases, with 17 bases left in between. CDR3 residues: CASSYDGGGRLYGYTF. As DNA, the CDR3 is TGTGCCAGCAGTTACGATGGAGGAGGACGGCTCTATGGCTACACCTTC.

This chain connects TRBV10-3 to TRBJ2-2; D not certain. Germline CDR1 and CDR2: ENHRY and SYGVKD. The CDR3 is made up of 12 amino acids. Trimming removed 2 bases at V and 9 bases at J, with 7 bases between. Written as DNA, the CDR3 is TGTGCCATCAGTGAGACTGCCAGGGAGCTGTTTTTT. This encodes CAISETARELFF.

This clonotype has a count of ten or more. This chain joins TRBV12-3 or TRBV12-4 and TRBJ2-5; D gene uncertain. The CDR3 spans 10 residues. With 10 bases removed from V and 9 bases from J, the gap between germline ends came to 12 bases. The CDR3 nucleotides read TGTGCCACCTGCCAGGTGGCCCAGTACTTC. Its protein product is CATCQVAQYF.

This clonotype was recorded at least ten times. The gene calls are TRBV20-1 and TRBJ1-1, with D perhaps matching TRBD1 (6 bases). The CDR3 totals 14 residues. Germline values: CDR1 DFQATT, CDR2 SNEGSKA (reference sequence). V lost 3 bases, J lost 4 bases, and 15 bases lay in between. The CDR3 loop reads CSARDPQGGTEAFF. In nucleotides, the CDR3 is TGCAGTGCTAGGGACCCACAGGGAGGCACTGAAGCTTTCTTT.

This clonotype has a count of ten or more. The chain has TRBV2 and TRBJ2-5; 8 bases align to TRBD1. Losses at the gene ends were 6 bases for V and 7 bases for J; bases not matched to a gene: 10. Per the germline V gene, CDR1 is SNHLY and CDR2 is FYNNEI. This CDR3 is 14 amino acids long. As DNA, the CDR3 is TGTGCCAGCAGGTCAGGGACAGGTCCTCGGACCCAGTACTTC. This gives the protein CASRSGTGPRTQYF.

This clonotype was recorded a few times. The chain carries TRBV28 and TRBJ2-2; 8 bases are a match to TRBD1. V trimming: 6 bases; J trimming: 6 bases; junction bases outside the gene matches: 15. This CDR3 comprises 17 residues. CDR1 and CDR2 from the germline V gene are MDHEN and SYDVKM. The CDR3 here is CASSYTTGDVVAGELFF. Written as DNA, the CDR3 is TGTGCCAGCAGCTACACGACAGGGGACGTGGTGGCCGGGGAGCTGTTTTTT.

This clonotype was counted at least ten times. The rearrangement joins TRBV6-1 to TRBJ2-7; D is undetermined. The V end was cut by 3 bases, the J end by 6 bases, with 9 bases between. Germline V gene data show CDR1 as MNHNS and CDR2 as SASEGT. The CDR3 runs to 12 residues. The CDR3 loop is CASSDPIREQYF. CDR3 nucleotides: TGTGCCAGCAGTGACCCGATCCGCGAGCAGTACTTC.

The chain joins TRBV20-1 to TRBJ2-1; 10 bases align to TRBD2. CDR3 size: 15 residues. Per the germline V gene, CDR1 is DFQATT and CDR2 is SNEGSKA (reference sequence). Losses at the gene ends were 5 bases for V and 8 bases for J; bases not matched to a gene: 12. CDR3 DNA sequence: TGCAGTGCTCCCTATTTAGCGGGAGGTAGGGATGAGCAGTTCTTC. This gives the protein CSAPYLAGGRDEQFF.

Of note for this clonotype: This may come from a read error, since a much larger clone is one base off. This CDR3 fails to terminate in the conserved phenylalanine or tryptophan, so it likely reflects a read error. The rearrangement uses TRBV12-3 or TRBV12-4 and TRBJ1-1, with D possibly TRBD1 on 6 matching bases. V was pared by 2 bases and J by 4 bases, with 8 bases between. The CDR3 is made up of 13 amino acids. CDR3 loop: CASSLTGLTEAFS. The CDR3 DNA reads TGTGCCAGCAGTTTAACAGGGCTCACTGAAGCTTTCTCT.

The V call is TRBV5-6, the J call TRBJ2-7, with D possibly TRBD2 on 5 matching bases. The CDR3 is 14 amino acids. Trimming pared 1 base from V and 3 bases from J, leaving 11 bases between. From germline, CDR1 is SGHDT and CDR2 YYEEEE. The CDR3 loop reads CASSLRSGSYEQYF. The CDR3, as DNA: TGTGCCAGCAGCTTGAGGAGCGGAAGCTACGAGCAGTACTTC.

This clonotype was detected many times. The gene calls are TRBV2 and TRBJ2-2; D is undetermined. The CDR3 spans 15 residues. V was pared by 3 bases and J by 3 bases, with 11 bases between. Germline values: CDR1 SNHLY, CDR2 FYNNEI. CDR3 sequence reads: CASSDVESDTGELFF. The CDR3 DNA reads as TGTGCCAGCAGTGACGTCGAATCGGACACCGGGGAGCTGTTTTTT.

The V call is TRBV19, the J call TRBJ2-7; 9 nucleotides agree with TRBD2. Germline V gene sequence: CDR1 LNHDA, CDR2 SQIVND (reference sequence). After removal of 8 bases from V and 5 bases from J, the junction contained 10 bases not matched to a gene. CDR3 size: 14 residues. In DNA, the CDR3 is TGTGCCAGTTCCAGGGCTAGCGGGATGAACGAGCAGTACTTC. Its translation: CASSRASGMNEQYF.

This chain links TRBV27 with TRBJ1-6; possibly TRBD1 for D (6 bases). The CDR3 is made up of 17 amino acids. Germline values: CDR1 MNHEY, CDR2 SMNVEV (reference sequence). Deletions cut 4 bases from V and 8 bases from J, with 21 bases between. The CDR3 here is CASSSSGAASRHSPLHF. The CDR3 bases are TGTGCCAGCAGTTCGTCAGGGGCGGCCTCTAGGCATTCACCCCTCCACTTT.

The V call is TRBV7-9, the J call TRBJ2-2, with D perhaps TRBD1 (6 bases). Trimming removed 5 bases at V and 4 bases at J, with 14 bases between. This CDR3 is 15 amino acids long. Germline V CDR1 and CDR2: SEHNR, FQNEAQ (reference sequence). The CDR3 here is CASSKQGRRTGELFF. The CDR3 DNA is TGTGCCAGCAGCAAACAGGGCCGCCGCACCGGGGAGCTGTTTTTT.

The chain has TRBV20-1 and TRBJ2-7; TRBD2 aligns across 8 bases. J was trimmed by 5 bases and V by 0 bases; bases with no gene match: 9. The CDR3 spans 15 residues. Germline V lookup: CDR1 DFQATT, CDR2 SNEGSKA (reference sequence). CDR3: CSARDKREGLNEQYF. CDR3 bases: TGCAGTGCTAGAGATAAACGGGAGGGCCTCAACGAGCAGTACTTC.

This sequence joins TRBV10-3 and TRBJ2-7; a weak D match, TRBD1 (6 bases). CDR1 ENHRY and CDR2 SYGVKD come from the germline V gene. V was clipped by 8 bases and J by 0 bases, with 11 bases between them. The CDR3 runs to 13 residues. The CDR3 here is CAIGGRASYEQYF. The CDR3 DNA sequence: TGTGCCATCGGGGGCAGGGCCTCCTACGAGCAGTACTTC.

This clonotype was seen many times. The CDR3 region is CSARSGVGEQYF. CDR3 bases: TGCAGTGCTAGATCGGGGGTTGGAGAGCAGTACTTC. The chain links TRBV20-1 to TRBJ2-7; a possible D gene is TRBD2 (6 bases). V gave up 2 bases and J gave up 7 bases, with 12 bases separating them. This CDR3 contains 12 residues. Germline V lookup: CDR1 DFQATT, CDR2 SNEGSKA (reference sequence).

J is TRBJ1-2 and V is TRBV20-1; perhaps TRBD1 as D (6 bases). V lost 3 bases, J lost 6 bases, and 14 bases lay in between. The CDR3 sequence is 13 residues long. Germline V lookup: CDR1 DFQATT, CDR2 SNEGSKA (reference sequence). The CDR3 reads CSASTQGYDGYTF. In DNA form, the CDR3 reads TGCAGTGCTAGTACACAGGGTTATGATGGCTACACCTTC.

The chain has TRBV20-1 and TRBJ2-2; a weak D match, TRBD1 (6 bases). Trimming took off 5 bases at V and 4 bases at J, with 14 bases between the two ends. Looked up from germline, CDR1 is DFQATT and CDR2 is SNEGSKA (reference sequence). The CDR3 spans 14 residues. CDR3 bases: TGCAGTGCTGGAAACTACAGGGCCACCGGGGAGCTGTTTTTT. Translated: CSAGNYRATGELFF.